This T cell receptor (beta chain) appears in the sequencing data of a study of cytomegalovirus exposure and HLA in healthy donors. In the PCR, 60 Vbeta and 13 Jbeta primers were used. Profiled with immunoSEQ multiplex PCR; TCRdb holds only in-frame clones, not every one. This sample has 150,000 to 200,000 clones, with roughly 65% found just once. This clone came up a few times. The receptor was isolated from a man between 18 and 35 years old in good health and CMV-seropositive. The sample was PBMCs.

CDR3 sequence reads: CASTLLQQGEAFF. CDR3 nucleotide sequence: TGTGCCAGCACCCTTTTACAGCAGGGTGAAGCTTTCTTT. V is TRBV6-5 and J is TRBJ1-1; maybe TRBD1 (5 bases). Trimming shortened V by 7 bases and J by 7 bases, and 16 bases separated the two germline ends. Germline CDR1 and CDR2: MNHEY and SVGAGI. The CDR3 is made up of 13 amino acids.